Each of the 29 T cell receptor beta chains below was sequenced from the same sample in a study of T cell repertoires in cytomegalovirus infection. From the reads, TCRdb called clonotypes with MiXCR, one entry per CDR3 protein. The sample comprises about 310,000 distinct CDR3 sequences, roughly a sixth of which are singletons, and more than 10% rests with the top ten. The sample taken for sequencing was PBMCs. The receptors here all came from a human donor in good health (CMV status not recorded). Some clones in this sample may be carry-over from other donors' samples.

This clonotype was observed a handful of times. The genes are TRBV7-2 and TRBJ2-7; D not resolved. Germline-derived CDR1 and CDR2 are SGHTA and FQGNSA. Trimming pared 1 base from V and 5 bases from J, leaving 15 bases between. The CDR3 loop spans 15 amino acids. The CDR3 DNA follows: TGTGCCAGCAGCTTAGATAGGGCCCCTTGGAACGAGCAGTACTTC. It yields the protein CASSLDRAPWNEQYF.

The rearrangement uses TRBV5-4 and TRBJ2-4; tentatively, D is TRBD1 (6 bases). The CDR3 sequence is 13 residues long. V was clipped by 1 base and J by 6 bases, with 8 bases between them. Germline V gene sequence: CDR1 SGHNT, CDR2 YYREEE (reference sequence). The CDR3 DNA follows: TGTGCCAGCAGCTTGTCGGACAGAAACATTCAGTACTTC. Residues: CASSLSDRNIQYF.

In the case of this clonotype: An end of the junction does not agree with germline; a read error may underlie this. The chain carries TRBV6-6 and TRBJ1-5; TRBD1 aligns across 7 bases. This CDR3 region has 14 residues. Germline loops: CDR1 MNHNY, CDR2 SVGAGI (reference sequence). The DNA for the CDR3 is TGTGGCAGCAGCTGGGGGACAGTCAATCAGTCCCAGCATTTT. Amino acids: CGSSWGTVNQSQHF.

The V call is TRBV7-6, the J call TRBJ2-7; tentative D call: TRBD1 (6 bases). This CDR3 comprises 15 residues. The ends were cut back, 5 bases at V and 2 bases at J, with 16 bases in the middle. CDR1 SGHVS and CDR2 FNYEAQ come from the germline V gene. The CDR3 sequence is CASSQISGVPYEQYF. CDR3 sequence (DNA): TGTGCCAGCAGCCAAATCTCAGGGGTTCCCTACGAGCAGTACTTC.

This clonotype was recorded at least ten times. This chain links TRBV12-3 or TRBV12-4 with TRBJ1-1, with D perhaps matching TRBD1 (5 bases). Trimming removed 3 bases from V and 7 bases from J, with 18 bases in between. The CDR3 extends over 15 amino acids. CDR3 in amino acids: CASSFLGGAGGEAFF. The CDR3 bases are TGTGCCAGCAGTTTTCTTGGAGGGGCCGGAGGTGAAGCTTTCTTT.

This clonotype was observed a handful of times. This CDR3 is CASSARLASAGTDTQYF. For the CDR3, the DNA is TGTGCCAGTAGTGCCCGACTAGCGTCGGCGGGCACAGATACGCAGTATTTT. J is TRBJ2-3 and V is TRBV19; 8 nucleotides agree with TRBD2. Trimming at V came to 5 bases and at J to 1 base, leaving 11 bases not matched to a gene. This CDR3 has 17 residues. Germline loops: CDR1 LNHDA, CDR2 SQIVND (reference sequence).

The table lists this clonotype with many counts. This chain uses TRBV7-2 with TRBJ1-6, with D unresolved. This CDR3 has 14 residues. Germline loops: CDR1 SGHTA, CDR2 FQGNSA. V lost 2 bases to trimming and J lost 5 bases, with 7 bases between them. The CDR3 DNA follows: TGTGCCAGCAGCTTATACAGAGATAATTCACCCCTCCACTTT. As protein: CASSLYRDNSPLHF.

This chain connects TRBV12-3 or TRBV12-4 to TRBJ1-2; D might be TRBD1 (5 bases). The CDR3 is made up of 16 amino acids. Trimming removed 1 base from V and 6 bases from J, with 18 bases in between. Written as DNA, the CDR3 is TGTGCCAGCAGTTTAGACCCCGGAGGGACGAAGAATGGCTACACCTTC. It specifies CASSLDPGGTKNGYTF.

The chain employs TRBV6-5 and TRBJ1-5; 9 bases fit TRBD1. Germline CDR1 reads MNHEY; CDR2 reads SVGAGI. The length of the CDR3 is 14 residues. V gave up 5 bases and J gave up 7 bases; unmatched junction bases: 6. The CDR3 DNA follows: TGTGCCAGCAGTGGACAGGGGTTAGGGCAGCCCCAGCATTTT. Translation gives CASSGQGLGQPQHF.

This clonotype was seen more than once but under ten times. CDR3 loop: CASSHRTDSYNEQFF. Written as DNA, the CDR3 is TGCGCCAGCAGCCACAGGACCGACTCCTACAATGAGCAGTTCTTC. The rearrangement joins TRBV4-3 to TRBJ2-1; D gene unclear. Trimming stripped 3 bases from V and 0 bases from J, with 9 bases between. Germline CDR1 is LGHNA and CDR2 is YSLEER. This CDR3 comprises 15 residues.

This clonotype has at least ten counts. The rearrangement joins TRBV7-9 to TRBJ1-3, with D possibly TRBD1 on 6 matching bases. Germline CDR1 SEHNR, CDR2 FQNEAQ (reference sequence). V gave up 5 bases and J gave up 0 bases, with 11 bases separating them. The CDR3 sequence is 15 residues long. In DNA, the CDR3 is TGTGCCAGCAGCCCGCGAGGGGGCTCTGGAAACACCATATATTTT. Protein product: CASSPRGGSGNTIYF.

This clonotype was counted ten times or more. The J gene is TRBJ2-3, the V gene TRBV6-2 or TRBV6-3, with 7 bases that match TRBD2. Germline V gives CDR1 MNHEY, CDR2 SVGEGT. This CDR3 is built from 15 residues. Unmatched junction bases numbered 8, after V lost 7 bases and J lost 1 base. The CDR3 is CASIEGGIRTDTQYF. DNA for the CDR3: TGTGCCAGCATCGAGGGAGGGATCCGCACAGATACGCAGTATTTT.

Notes on this clonotype: This is likely a read error, given that the CDR3 carries no conserved phenylalanine or tryptophan at its end. DNA for the CDR3: TGCAGTGCTGGGGGGTCGGGGGCAGAGACGAACACCGGGGAGCTGTTTCTT. This encodes CSAGGSGAETNTGELFL. The chain has TRBV20-1 and TRBJ2-2, with D perhaps TRBD1 or TRBD2 (6 bases each). CDR1 is DFQATT, CDR2 SNEGSKA, per germline (reference sequence). This CDR3 contains 17 residues. V was shortened by 5 bases and J by 0 bases, with 19 bases between the two germline ends.

This clonotype was picked up a small number of times. The chain combines TRBV28 with TRBJ1-3; 7 nucleotides agree with TRBD1. This CDR3 is built from 15 residues. The germline V gene encodes CDR1 MDHEN and CDR2 SYDVKM. V shed 7 bases and J 4 bases; nucleotides not matched to a gene: 10. CDR3 loop: CASTQGQIKGNTIYF. Written as DNA, the CDR3 is TGTGCCAGCACCCAGGGACAGATTAAAGGAAACACCATATATTTT.

This clonotype has more than one count but fewer than ten. The rearrangement joins TRBV11-2 to TRBJ2-3, with 7 bases matching TRBD1. The CDR3 covers 15 residues. The germline V gene encodes CDR1 SGHAT and CDR2 FQNNGV. Unmatched junction bases numbered 7, after V lost 5 bases and J lost 2 bases. The CDR3 coding sequence is TGTGCCAGCAGCCTACAGGGGTCCACCACAGATACGCAGTATTTT. Translation: CASSLQGSTTDTQYF.

Notes on this clonotype: The CDR3 end shows no conserved phenylalanine or tryptophan, and so a read error is likely. V and J are TRBV4-1 and TRBJ1-1; D gene unclear. Per germline, CDR1 MGHRA and CDR2 YSYEKL. The CDR3 covers 14 residues. V gave up 0 bases and J gave up 1 base, with 6 bases separating them. The chain's CDR3 is CASSQDRGNTEAFL. CDR3 sequence (DNA): TGCGCCAGCAGCCAAGACCGGGGGAACACTGAAGCTTTCCTT.

This clonotype has a count of ten or more. This chain joins TRBV7-8 and TRBJ1-3; 10 positions agree with TRBD1. Germline V gene data show CDR1 as SGHVS and CDR2 as FQNEAQ. The CDR3 has 15 amino acids. V shed 3 bases and J 3 bases; nucleotides not matched to a gene: 2. CDR3 DNA sequence: TGTGCCAGCAGCTTGGGGACAGGGGTTGGAAACACCATATATTTT. As protein: CASSLGTGVGNTIYF. Looking up the rest from reference TRBV7-8 and TRBJ1-3 gives the full variable domain: GAGVSQSPRYKVAKRGQDVALRCDPISGHVSLFWYQQALGQGPEFLTYFQNEAQLDKSGLPSDRFFAERPEGSVSTLKIQRTQQEDSAVYLCASSLGTGVGNTIYFGEGSWLTVV.

At least ten counts were recorded for this clonotype. This sequence joins TRBV28 and TRBJ1-5; no definite D call. Germline V gene lookup returns CDR1 MDHEN and CDR2 SYDVKM. The CDR3 is 13 residues long. V lost 6 bases and J 6 bases, leaving 12 bases between the germline ends. The CDR3 coding sequence is TGTGCCAGCAGCGAGGCGTCAGGTCAGCCCCAGCATTTT. It translates to CASSEASGQPQHF.

This clonotype came up a few times. The genes are TRBV15 and TRBJ1-5, with 9 bases lining up with TRBD1. This CDR3 region has 13 residues. Trimming cost V 5 bases and J 7 bases; bases outside gene matches: 3. The germline CDR1 and CDR2 sequences are LNHNV and YYDKDF (reference sequence). In DNA, the CDR3 is TGTGCCACCAGCGAGACAGGGGGACAGCCCCAGCATTTT. Its protein product is CATSETGGQPQHF.

This clonotype was seen only a few times. This may be a read error: a much more frequent sequence differs by one nucleotide. The rearrangement links TRBV5-6 to TRBJ1-5; 7 positions match TRBD1. J gave up 2 bases and V 3 bases, and 2 bases lay outside the gene matches. In germline, CDR1 is SGHDT, CDR2 YYEEEE. CDR3 size: 14 residues. The CDR3 region is CASSSTGRNQPQHF. The CDR3 nucleotides read TGTGCCAGCAGCTCGACAGGGCGCAATCAGCCCCAGCATTTT. Based on the CDR3 plus reference TRBV5-6 and TRBJ1-5, the full variable domain is DAGVTQSPTHLIKTRGQQVTLRCSPKSGHDTVSWYQQALGQGPQFIFQYYEEEERQRGNFPDRFSGHQFPNYSSELNVNALLLGDSALYLCASSSTGRNQPQHFGDGTRLSIL.

This clonotype has a handful of counts. The rearrangement links TRBV27 to TRBJ1-4; D may be TRBD1 (6 bases). The CDR3 spans 15 residues. V was pared by 5 bases and J by 8 bases, with 18 bases between. Per the germline V gene, CDR1 is MNHEY and CDR2 is SMNVEV (reference sequence). CDR3 bases: TGTGCCAGCAGTCCCCAGACAGGAATGAACGAAAAACTGTTTTTT. Protein sequence: CASSPQTGMNEKLFF.

This clonotype has only a few counts. The CDR3 is CASSQPGLAAHEQYF. CDR3 in DNA: TGTGCCAGCAGTCAGCCGGGACTAGCAGCCCACGAGCAGTACTTC. The chain carries TRBV12-3 or TRBV12-4 and TRBJ2-7, with 9 bases fitting TRBD2. Germline trimming cut 5 bases from V and 5 bases from J; bases unmatched to any gene: 10. The CDR3 spans 15 residues.

This clonotype was found a few times. The chain links TRBV28 to TRBJ1-5; a possible D gene is TRBD1 (5 bases). Trimming took 2 bases from V and 3 from J, leaving 14 bases between them. The CDR3 consists of 16 residues. Germline CDR1 reads MDHEN; CDR2 reads SYDVKM. CDR3: CASSLNLGVLNQPQHF. The DNA for the CDR3 is TGTGCCAGCAGTTTAAACTTGGGGGTCCTCAATCAGCCCCAGCATTTT. The full variable domain, with the rest looked up from reference TRBV28 and TRBJ1-5, is DVKVTQSSRYLVKRTGEKVFLECVQDMDHENMFWYRQDPGLGLRLIYFSYDVKMKEKGDIPEGYSVSREKKERFSLILESASTNQTSMYLCASSLNLGVLNQPQHFGDGTRLSIL.

The V and J genes are TRBV7-6 and TRBJ1-1; D may be TRBD1 (6 bases). The CDR3 consists of 15 residues. Trimming stripped 1 base from V and 4 bases from J, with 13 bases between. Germline V gene data show CDR1 as SGHVS and CDR2 as FNYEAQ. In DNA form, the CDR3 reads TGTGCCAGCAGCTTAGACGAAGCGACAGGCACTGAAGCTTTCTTT. It specifies CASSLDEATGTEAFF.

V gene TRBV4-2 combines with J gene TRBJ2-3, with TRBD2 as a possible D gene (6 bases). In germline, CDR1 is LGHNA, CDR2 YNFKEQ. V lost 1 base and J 0 bases, leaving 14 bases between the germline ends. The CDR3 sequence is 17 residues long. CDR3 protein: CASSQGRDLISTDTQYF. DNA of the CDR3: TGTGCCAGCAGCCAAGGAAGGGACTTGATTAGCACAGATACGCAGTATTTT.

This clonotype was detected a few times. The chain recombines TRBV5-8 with TRBJ2-1; D is possibly TRBD2 (5 bases). Germline V lookup: CDR1 SGHTS, CDR2 YDEGEE. This CDR3 has 19 residues. Trimming removed 5 bases at V and 0 bases at J, with 24 bases between. The CDR3 spells CASSYPRVAGASSYNEQFF. In nucleotides, the CDR3 is TGTGCCAGCAGTTACCCACGGGTGGCGGGTGCCAGCTCCTACAATGAGCAGTTCTTC.

The gene calls are TRBV7-3 and TRBJ2-1; TRBD2 matches at 10 bases. After removal of 5 bases from V and 2 bases from J, the junction contained 3 bases not matched to a gene. The CDR3 contains 15 residues. Germline values: CDR1 SGHTA, CDR2 FQGTGA. This chain's CDR3 is CASSQLAGTYNEQFF. In DNA form, the CDR3 reads TGTGCCAGCAGCCAACTAGCGGGGACCTACAATGAGCAGTTCTTC. The variable domain in full, completed from reference TRBV7-3 and TRBJ2-1, reads GAGVSQTPSNKVTEKGKYVELRCDPISGHTALYWYRQSLGQGPEFLIYFQGTGAADDSGLPNDRFFAVRPEGSVSTLKIQRTERGDSAVYLCASSQLAGTYNEQFFGPGTRLTVL.

This clonotype has at least ten counts. The chain combines TRBV7-2 with TRBJ2-6; D possibly uses TRBD1 or TRBD2 (5 bases each). Germline V CDR1 and CDR2: SGHTA, FQGNSA. The V end was cut by 2 bases, the J end by 2 bases, with 13 bases between. This CDR3 has 17 amino acids. This CDR3 is CASSLSPGTTGANVLTF. The CDR3 coding sequence is TGTGCCAGCAGCTTAAGTCCCGGGACCACTGGGGCCAACGTCCTGACTTTC.

J is TRBJ2-1 and V is TRBV11-1; the D gene is possibly TRBD2 (6 bases). The germline V gene has CDR1 SGHAT and CDR2 FQDESV (reference sequence). With 5 bases removed from V and 2 bases from J, the gap between germline ends came to 16 bases. The CDR3 contains 16 residues. The CDR3 reads CASSRGIPSTYNEQFF. DNA for the CDR3: TGTGCCAGCAGCCGCGGGATCCCCTCCACCTACAATGAGCAGTTCTTC.